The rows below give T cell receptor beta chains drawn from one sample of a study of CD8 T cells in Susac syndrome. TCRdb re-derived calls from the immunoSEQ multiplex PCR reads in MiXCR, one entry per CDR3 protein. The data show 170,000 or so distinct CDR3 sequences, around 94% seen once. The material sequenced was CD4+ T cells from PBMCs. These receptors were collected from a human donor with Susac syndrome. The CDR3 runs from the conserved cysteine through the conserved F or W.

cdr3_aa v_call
CASSSRRLTSYEQYF TRBV7-8
CASSQDRHNEQFF TRBV4-2
CASRGWETQYF TRBV6-6
CASSEIDSQETQYF TRBV2
CAWSVTLGPQETQYF TRBV30
CSVYGLAGGADTQYF TRBV20-1
CASSSRGQGDRTEAFF TRBV5-1
CSATEGSDDYTF TRBV20-1
CSGAFGDTQYF TRBV20-1
CAISGTERFSYEQYF TRBV10-3
CAISNWGEGTGELFF TRBV10-3
CASRRTGVDAEAFF TRBV19
CASRGWGKGQPQHF TRBV21-1
CASSLYTGAYEQYF TRBV12-3/TRBV12-4
CASSSGQGAWETQYF TRBV5-1
CASSPRTQATNEKLFF TRBV18
CASSFRQDQETQYF TRBV12-3/TRBV12-4
CASSSWDGTEAFF TRBV3-1